The clone carrying this T cell receptor (beta chain) showed up just a few times. Unique molecular identifiers were used to barcode this TCRbeta library. TCRdb re-called the PCR reads with MiXCR, one entry per CDR3 protein. The sample has a few hundred thousand distinct CDR3 sequences; roughly 21% are singletons. The data stem from a study of T-cell reconstitution after alpha-beta-depleted transplantation in children. Germline CDR1 reads MDHEN; CDR2 reads SYDVKM. The CDR3 has 16 residues. With 4 bases clipped from V and 3 bases from J, the junction kept 9 bases outside the gene matches. The V gene is TRBV28, the J gene TRBJ2-7, with 10 bases that match TRBD2. The starting material was PBMCs from the stem cell graft donor, obtained from the stem cell graft. The sequence came from a human donor who donated a stem cell graft to a child with acute myeloid leukemia. The CDR3, as DNA: TGTGCCAGCAGTTCCGAACTAGCGGGATGGGACTACGAGCAGTACTTC. The encoded protein is CASSSELAGWDYEQYF.